This entry lists 22 T cell receptor beta chains sequenced from one sample in a study of T cell repertoires in cytomegalovirus infection. TCRdb ran MiXCR on the reads and lists one entry per CDR3 protein. The sample yields approximately 250,000 distinct CDR3 sequences, 9.1% seen once. Sequencing input: PBMCs. The receptors come from a human donor in good health (CMV status not recorded). Some clones in this sample may be carry-over from other donors' samples.

This clonotype was counted a few times. The chain has TRBV14 and TRBJ2-1; D gene ambiguous. This CDR3 contains 15 residues. V was clipped by 1 base and J by 5 bases, with 12 bases between them. Germline V gives CDR1 SGHDN, CDR2 FVKESK. As DNA, the CDR3 is TGTGCCAGCAGCCAAGGTCCTTTCCCCGACAATGAGCAGTTCTTC. Translation gives CASSQGPFPDNEQFF.

This clonotype was picked up many times. V and J are TRBV7-3 and TRBJ1-1, with TRBD1 identical over 7 bases. Germline V gene lookup returns CDR1 SGHTA and CDR2 FQGTGA. The length of the CDR3 is 14 residues. V lost 3 bases to trimming and J lost 4 bases; unmatched junction nucleotides: 5. CDR3 in amino acids: CASSLLRDSTEAFF. DNA for the CDR3: TGTGCCAGCAGCTTGCTCCGGGACAGCACTGAAGCTTTCTTT.

The table lists this clonotype with many counts. V is TRBV7-2 and J is TRBJ1-5; 9 bases agree with TRBD1. Germline lookup yields CDR1 SGHTA and CDR2 FQGNSA. The CDR3 consists of 15 residues. The trim removed 1 base at V and 7 bases at J, leaving 5 bases unmatched. CDR3 region: CASSLGSGQGQPQHF. In nucleotides, the CDR3 is TGTGCCAGCAGCTTAGGCTCGGGACAGGGCCAGCCCCAGCATTTT.

This clonotype appeared a few times. The chain has TRBV19 and TRBJ2-5; TRBD2 might be the D (5 bases). The CDR3 extends over 14 amino acids. Germline-derived CDR1 and CDR2 are LNHDA and SQIVND (reference sequence). The V and J ends lost 4 bases and 0 bases respectively, with 9 bases between them. This chain's CDR3 is CASSNGLNQETQYF. CDR3 coding DNA: TGTGCCAGTAGTAACGGACTGAACCAAGAGACCCAGTACTTC.

Many counts were recorded for this clonotype. V and J are TRBV7-2 and TRBJ1-1; 7 bases agree with TRBD1. The V gene end was trimmed by 1 base and the J gene end by 1 base; junction bases not matched to a gene: 3. Germline-derived CDR1 and CDR2 are SGHTA and FQGNSA. The CDR3 contains 15 residues. CDR3 sequence: CASSLDRGGNTEAFF. The DNA of the CDR3 is TGTGCCAGCAGCTTAGACAGGGGAGGGAACACTGAAGCTTTCTTT.

The sample holds many counts of this clonotype. The rearrangement joins TRBV7-2 to TRBJ1-2; D remains ambiguous. This CDR3 is built from 15 residues. CDR1 is SGHTA and CDR2 is FQGNSA in the germline V gene. Trimming pared 5 bases from V and 5 bases from J, leaving 18 bases between. The CDR3 region is CASSLEVQMAYGYTF. The CDR3 DNA reads as TGTGCCAGCAGCCTAGAGGTCCAGATGGCTTATGGCTACACCTTC. Filled out from reference TRBV7-2 and TRBJ1-2, the complete variable domain reads GAGVSQSPSNKVTEKGKDVELRCDPISGHTALYWYRQSLGQGLEFLIYFQGNSAPDKSGLPSDRFSAERTGGSVSTLTIQRTQQEDSAVYLCASSLEVQMAYGYTFGSGTRLTVV.

This clonotype was counted ten times or more. V is TRBV7-8 and J is TRBJ2-1; D possibly corresponds to TRBD2 (7 bases). V lost 5 bases and J 9 bases, leaving 20 bases between the germline ends. The germline V gene has CDR1 SGHVS and CDR2 FQNEAQ. This CDR3 has 15 residues. Here the CDR3 reads CASSPQGGLSAEQFF. The CDR3 coding sequence is TGTGCCAGCAGCCCACAAGGGGGACTATCCGCTGAGCAGTTCTTC.

This clonotype was recorded at least ten times. The chain recombines TRBV6-2 or TRBV6-3 with TRBJ1-5; TRBD1 might be the D (6 bases). The CDR3 runs to 15 residues. Trimming cost V 7 bases and J 3 bases, with 16 bases left between them. Germline CDR1 reads MNHEY; CDR2 reads SVGEGT. The CDR3 coding sequence is TGTGCCAGCACCCAACCGGGACACGACAATCAGCCCCAGCATTTT. This encodes CASTQPGHDNQPQHF.

This clonotype was observed many times. The junction shows a germline mismatch at one end, possibly a read error. The CDR3 DNA reads TGTGCCAGCAGCTCCCGACAGAAACCTACCTTGTTCTACTTC. Translation: CASSSRQKPTLFYF. V usage is TRBV7-2 and J usage is TRBJ1-2; TRBD1 might be the D (5 bases). The length of the CDR3 is 14 residues. The germline V gene encodes CDR1 SGHTA and CDR2 FQGNSA.

This clonotype was seen a few times. The rearrangement joins TRBV7-9 to TRBJ1-4; D is undetermined. The germline V gene has CDR1 SEHNR and CDR2 FQNEAQ (reference sequence). The CDR3 runs to 11 residues. V lost 5 bases to trimming and J lost 7 bases, with 5 bases between them. The chain's CDR3 is CASSPAEKLFF. DNA of the CDR3: TGTGCCAGCAGCCCGGCTGAAAAACTGTTTTTT.

This clonotype was recorded at least ten times. V and J are TRBV7-9 and TRBJ1-1, with D possibly matching TRBD1 (6 bases). The CDR3 totals 14 residues. Germline V gives CDR1 SEHNR, CDR2 FQNEAQ (reference sequence). Between the trimmed V and J ends, which lost 0 bases and 1 base, there was a span of 6 bases. CDR3 sequence (DNA): TGTGCCAGCAGCTTAGCGGACAGGAACACTGAAGCTTTCTTT. This encodes CASSLADRNTEAFF.

Many counts were recorded for this clonotype. The chain links TRBV12-3 or TRBV12-4 to TRBJ2-2; TRBD1 matches 9 bases. V lost 4 bases, J lost 3 bases, and 3 bases stayed unmatched. The CDR3 has 15 residues. Here the CDR3 reads CASSSGQGHTGELFF. CDR3 bases: TGTGCCAGCAGTTCGGGACAGGGACACACCGGGGAGCTGTTTTTT.

This chain joins TRBV4-1 and TRBJ1-1; the D is unclear. CDR1 and CDR2 (germline): MGHRA, YSYEKL. This CDR3 has 15 amino acids. V was cut by 2 bases and J by 5 bases, with 15 bases left in between. The CDR3 sequence is CASSQTSGRKTEAFF. CDR3 nucleotides: TGCGCCAGCAGCCAAACCTCCGGACGAAAGACTGAAGCTTTCTTT.

The chain recombines TRBV7-2 with TRBJ2-2, with TRBD1 matching 7 bases. CDR1 SGHTA and CDR2 FQGNSA come from the germline V gene. The junction had 8 bases not matched to a gene; V was cut back by 5 bases and J by 8 bases. CDR3 length: 14 amino acids. The CDR3 bases are TGTGCCAGCAGCCTGGGACAGCCTAGGGGGGAGCTGTTTTTT. Protein sequence: CASSLGQPRGELFF.

This clonotype has ten or more counts. The CDR3 loop reads CASSPPGLAITDTQYF. The CDR3 DNA sequence: TGTGCCAGCAGTCCTCCGGGACTAGCGATCACAGATACGCAGTATTTT. The rearrangement joins TRBV7-2 to TRBJ2-3, with 10 bases fitting TRBD2. CDR3 length: 16 amino acids. Trimming took 6 bases from V and 2 from J; bases not matched to a gene: 8. The germline V gene encodes CDR1 SGHTA and CDR2 FQGNSA. Drawing the rest from reference TRBV7-2 and TRBJ2-3, the complete variable domain is GAGVSQSPSNKVTEKGKDVELRCDPISGHTALYWYRQSLGQGLEFLIYFQGNSAPDKSGLPSDRFSAERTGGSVSTLTIQRTQQEDSAVYLCASSPPGLAITDTQYFGPGTRLTVL.

The table lists this clonotype with many counts. The chain uses TRBV12-3 or TRBV12-4 and TRBJ2-5; D is undetermined. This CDR3 has 13 residues. V was pared by 6 bases and J by 5 bases, with 13 bases between. CDR3 DNA sequence: TGTGCCAGCAGCGCAGCGAACCGGGAGACCCAGTACTTC. Protein sequence: CASSAANRETQYF.

On this clonotype: This sequence may be a read error, since a much larger clone differs from it by one base. V gene TRBV6-1 combines with J gene TRBJ1-2; 8 bases agree with TRBD1. CDR3 length equals 15 residues. CDR1 MNHNS and CDR2 SASEGT come from the germline V gene. The CDR3: CASDGRGQGSYGCTF. Written as DNA, the CDR3 is TGTGCCAGCGACGGCAGGGGGCAGGGTTCCTATGGCTGCACCTTC.

This clonotype was seen many times. V and J are TRBV7-2 and TRBJ2-7; 9 nucleotides match TRBD1. From germline, CDR1 is SGHTA and CDR2 FQGNSA. J was trimmed by 3 bases and V by 5 bases; bases with no gene match: 8. The length of the CDR3 is 15 residues. This CDR3 reads CASSGRDRAGYEQYF. The CDR3 DNA reads as TGTGCCAGCAGCGGGAGGGACAGGGCTGGCTACGAGCAGTACTTC. The full variable domain, completed using reference TRBV7-2 and TRBJ2-7, is GAGVSQSPSNKVTEKGKDVELRCDPISGHTALYWYRQSLGQGLEFLIYFQGNSAPDKSGLPSDRFSAERTGGSVSTLTIQRTQQEDSAVYLCASSGRDRAGYEQYFGPGTRLTVT.

J is TRBJ2-3 and V is TRBV28; D not resolved. Trimming stripped 2 bases from V and 6 bases from J, with 15 bases between. From germline, CDR1 is MDHEN and CDR2 SYDVKM. The CDR3 spans 15 residues. Here the CDR3 reads CASSLGALGKDTQYF. The CDR3, as DNA: TGTGCCAGCAGTTTAGGTGCCCTGGGTAAGGATACGCAGTATTTT.

The V and J genes are TRBV20-1 and TRBJ1-1; a possible D gene is TRBD1 (6 bases). CDR1 and CDR2 (germline): DFQATT, SNEGSKA (reference sequence). The CDR3 has 14 residues. The V end lost 2 bases, the J end lost 2 bases, and 12 bases lay between the germline ends. CDR3 DNA sequence: TGCAGTGCTAGACCCGGACAGACAAACACTGAAGCTTTCTTT. Translated: CSARPGQTNTEAFF.

This clonotype was seen ten or more times. This chain joins TRBV29-1 and TRBJ1-1; D is uncertain. The CDR3 length is 12 residues. The germline gives CDR1 SQVTM, CDR2 ANQGSEA. V lost 8 bases and J lost 1, with 11 bases in between. CDR3 residues: CSISDGNTEAFF. CDR3 sequence (DNA): TGCAGCATATCGGACGGGAACACTGAAGCTTTCTTT.

This clonotype was seen many times. The chain recombines TRBV19 with TRBJ1-1, with D maybe TRBD1 (5 bases). V lost 6 bases and J 4 bases, leaving 12 bases between the germline ends. The CDR3 has 13 residues. Looked up from germline, CDR1 is LNHDA and CDR2 is SQIVND (reference sequence). This chain's CDR3 is CASSDSWSTEAFF. The DNA of the CDR3 is TGTGCCAGTAGCGACAGTTGGTCCACTGAAGCTTTCTTT. Filled out from reference TRBV19 and TRBJ1-1, the complete variable domain reads DGGITQSPKYLFRKEGQNVTLSCEQNLNHDAMYWYRQDPGQGLRLIYYSQIVNDFQKGDIAEGYSVSREKKESFPLTVTSAQKNPTAFYLCASSDSWSTEAFFGQGTRLTVV.